The 23 T cell receptor beta chains below come from one sample, sequenced in a study of immune heterogeneity within non-small cell lung tumors. Each sample used roughly 0.65 ug of genomic DNA from bulk tumor tissue. Primary tumors were biopsied several times each, far apart, intraoperatively. These patients got curative surgery after being newly diagnosed with untreated non-small cell lung cancer. A multiplex PCR containing 32 V primers and 13 J primers was used to amplify TCR beta CDR3. TCRdb independently ran MiXCR on the multiplex PCR reads; one entry per CDR3 protein. The data hold 2,600 or so distinct CDR3 sequences, with roughly 25% observed a single time. The sample comprised lung tumor tissue. These receptors originate from a man between 60 and 75 years old with non-small cell lung cancer.

The chain has TRBV5-1 and TRBJ2-3, with 9 bases lining up with TRBD1. V lost 0 bases and J lost 7; bases outside the gene matches: 15. The CDR3 runs 18 residues. Germline CDR1 SGHRS, CDR2 YFSETQ. CDR3: CASSLGLWTGVSVHTQYF. CDR3 nucleotide sequence: TGCGCCAGCAGCTTGGGACTGTGGACAGGGGTATCGGTACATACGCAGTATTTT.

This clonotype counts as medium-sized. V and J are TRBV6-1 and TRBJ1-5; 10 bases agree with TRBD1. CDR3 length: 14 residues. V lost 10 bases and J lost 3; bases outside the gene matches: 6. Germline-derived CDR1 and CDR2 are MNHNS and SASEGT. CDR3 residues: CAIKGTGDNQPQHF. The CDR3 DNA is TGTGCCATCAAGGGGACAGGGGACAATCAGCCCCAGCATTTT.

Comments on this clonotype: A clone one base away is much larger, so this may be a read error. This chain uses TRBV11-2 with TRBJ2-3, with D uncertain. V dropped 0 bases and J dropped 1 base, with 8 bases sitting between them. CDR1 is SGHAT and CDR2 is FQNNGV in the germline V gene. The CDR3 is 15 residues long. The CDR3 DNA is TGTGCCAGCAGCTTAGACCCTCGGTGCACAGATACGCAGTATTTT. This codes for CASSLDPRCTDTQYF.

This clonotype is classed as medium-sized (0.01 to 0.1%). This sequence joins TRBV28 and TRBJ2-5; D gene ambiguous. Trimming removed 0 bases at V and 5 bases at J, with 4 bases between. The length of the CDR3 is 12 residues. CDR1 is MDHEN and CDR2 is SYDVKM in the germline V gene. The CDR3 bases are TGTGCCAGCAGTTTATGGGGGGAGACCCAGTACTTC. It codes for CASSLWGETQYF.

This clonotype is medium-sized within its sample. Germline is not matched at one junction end, which may reflect a read error. This rearrangement joins TRBV12-3 or TRBV12-4 to TRBJ2-3, with TRBD2 matching 8 bases. The CDR3 length is 18 residues. As DNA, the CDR3 is TGTGTCAGCACTCCTATCGTTCCGGGACTAGATAGCACAGATACGCAGTATTTT. Amino acids: CVSTPIVPGLDSTDTQYF.

This chain uses TRBV3-1 with TRBJ2-2; D is ambiguous. This CDR3 is built from 15 residues. Between the trimmed V and J ends, which lost 1 base and 1 base, there was a span of 7 bases. Germline CDR1 reads LGHDT; CDR2 reads YNNKEL (reference sequence). The CDR3, as DNA: TGTGCCAGCAGCCAAGGAGCCTGGAACACCGGGGAGCTGTTTTTT. Translated, it gives CASSQGAWNTGELFF. The variable domain in full, with the rest retrieved from reference TRBV3-1 and TRBJ2-2, is DTAVSQTPKYLVTQMGNDKSIKCEQNLGHDTMYWYKQDSKKFLKIMFSYNNKELIINETVPNRFSPKSPDKAHLNLHINSLELGDSAVYFCASSQGAWNTGELFFGEGSRLTVL.

In its sample, this clonotype is large (0.1 to 1%). This rearrangement joins TRBV29-1 to TRBJ2-7, with a weak D call TRBD2 (6 bases). The CDR3 has 15 residues. V shed 4 bases and J shed 3 bases, with 19 bases lying between them. The germline V gene has CDR1 SQVTM and CDR2 ANQGSEA. The CDR3 loop is CSVVLPTGVYYEQYF. CDR3 nucleotide sequence: TGCAGCGTTGTTCTACCGACGGGGGTTTACTACGAGCAGTACTTC.

Sample share makes this clonotype medium-sized. CDR3 sequence: CASSLGLAEETQYF. The DNA of the CDR3 is TGTGCCAGCAGCTTAGGACTAGCGGAAGAGACCCAGTACTTC. The gene calls are TRBV11-2 and TRBJ2-5; 9 positions match TRBD2. Germline V CDR1 and CDR2: SGHAT, FQNNGV. V shed 1 base and J 3 bases; nucleotides not matched to a gene: 0. The CDR3 is made up of 14 amino acids.

This clonotype is labeled as medium-sized. The V and J genes are TRBV2 and TRBJ2-3; no clear D gene. Germline loops: CDR1 SNHLY, CDR2 FYNNEI. Trimming pared 3 bases from V and 6 bases from J, leaving 10 bases between. The CDR3 spans 13 residues. This CDR3 reads CASSDVSRDTQYF. The CDR3 bases are TGTGCCAGCAGTGACGTAAGCCGCGATACGCAGTATTTT.

This clonotype was observed a few times. A read error is possible here, since a much larger clone lies one base away. A read error is likely, as this CDR3 ends without the conserved phenylalanine or tryptophan. The rearrangement joins TRBV6-2 or TRBV6-3 to TRBJ1-5; tentative D call: TRBD1 (5 bases). Germline V lookup: CDR1 MNHEY, CDR2 SVGEGT. This CDR3 spans 14 amino acids. Trimming removed 8 bases at V and 0 bases at J, with 11 bases between. The CDR3 DNA sequence: TGTGCCAGCCACCCTGACAGTAGCAATCAGCCCCAGCATCTT. It specifies CASHPDSSNQPQHL.

This clonotype qualifies as medium-sized. V usage is TRBV4-1 and J usage is TRBJ2-5; TRBD2 aligns across 15 bases. The CDR3 is 22 residues long. Germline lookup yields CDR1 MGHRA and CDR2 YSYEKL. The V and J ends lost 0 bases and 4 bases, in that order; junction bases with no gene match: 18. The CDR3 nucleotides are TGCGCCAGCAGCCAAGATTCTCCCACAAGAGCCGGGACTAGCGGGAGGCGAGAGACCCAGTACTTC. Its translation is CASSQDSPTRAGTSGRRETQYF.

This clonotype is medium-sized (0.01 to 0.1%) by share. This rearrangement joins TRBV28 to TRBJ2-2; the D is unclear. CDR3 length equals 14 residues. V lost 3 bases, J lost 4 bases, and 9 bases lay in between. Germline CDR1 is MDHEN and CDR2 is SYDVKM. CDR3 DNA sequence: TGTGCCAGCAGTTTTTCCGCGGTCACCGGGGAGCTGTTTTTT. Encoded protein: CASSFSAVTGELFF.

This clonotype is categorized as medium-sized. The genes are TRBV6-1 and TRBJ2-7; 12 bases map to TRBD1. Germline V CDR1 and CDR2: MNHNS, SASEGT. With 3 bases clipped from V and 3 bases from J, the junction kept 9 bases outside the gene matches. The CDR3 is 17 amino acids. CDR3 region: CASSEGDRGLGIYEQYF. CDR3 coding DNA: TGTGCCAGCAGTGAGGGGGACAGGGGGCTGGGGATCTACGAGCAGTACTTC.

By sample fraction, this clonotype is medium-sized. The chain couples TRBV2 to TRBJ2-3, with D perhaps assigned TRBD1 or TRBD2 (6 bases each). Trimming stripped 6 bases from V and 1 base from J, with 14 bases between. The CDR3 totals 15 residues. Germline V gives CDR1 SNHLY, CDR2 FYNNEI. The CDR3 spells CASRGGQVGTDTQYF. CDR3 DNA: TGTGCCAGCAGAGGGGGGCAGGTGGGCACAGATACGCAGTATTTT.

In the case of this clonotype: This clone may be a read error of a much larger clone one base away. V gene TRBV19 combines with J gene TRBJ2-4; 11 nucleotides line up with TRBD1. The CDR3 loop spans 16 amino acids. Germline V gene sequence: CDR1 LNHDA, CDR2 SQIVND (reference sequence). The CDR3 DNA sequence: TGTGCCAGTAGTGGACAGGGGGCAGGGGCCAAAAACATTAAGTACTTC. Translation gives CASSGQGAGAKNIKYF.

For this clonotype: A much larger clonotype is one base distant, so this may be a read error. The V call is TRBV5-5, the J call TRBJ1-6; a weak D match, TRBD1 (5 bases). From germline, CDR1 is SGHKS and CDR2 YYEKEE (reference sequence). The CDR3 is made up of 15 amino acids. V lost 0 bases and J 8 bases, leaving 12 bases between the germline ends. The CDR3 DNA sequence: TGTGCCAGCAGCTTGGTGGGGGGTCGATATTCACCCCTCCACTTT. Amino acid sequence: CASSLVGGRYSPLHF.

On this clonotype: A read error may explain this, as a much larger clone is one base away. The V gene is TRBV28, the J gene TRBJ2-2, with TRBD2 matching 8 bases. The CDR3 length is 20 residues. The V gene's germline CDR1 is MDHEN and CDR2 SYDVKM. CDR3: CDSKPDPRRGVKTNTGELFF. Written as DNA, the CDR3 is TGTGACAGCAAGCCCGACCCTCGGCGGGGGGTCAAAACGAACACCGGGGAGCTGTTTTTT.

This clonotype has a single count. A much larger clone lies a single base off, so this may be a read error. The chain links TRBV6-1 to TRBJ1-1; 8 nucleotides agree with TRBD1. The CDR3 runs 13 residues. The germline V gene encodes CDR1 MNHNS and CDR2 SASEGT. The CDR3, as DNA: TGTGCCAGCAATACAGGGGGGAGGACTGAAGCTTTGTTT. Protein product: CASNTGGRTEALF.

This clonotype was counted a few times. An end of the junction differs from the germline gene, which may be a read error. V is TRBV7-7 and J is TRBJ2-7, with D possibly being TRBD2 (6 bases). The CDR3 loop spans 14 amino acids. Germline CDR1 SSHAT, CDR2 FNYEAQ (reference sequence). The CDR3 DNA reads TGTGCTAGCAGCCCTTTTGAGGCGGGATACGAGCAGTACTTC. It is translated as CASSPFEAGYEQYF.

In its sample, this clonotype is medium-sized. The J gene is TRBJ1-1, the V gene TRBV5-1; the D gene is possibly TRBD1 (5 bases). The V end lost 4 bases, the J end lost 2 bases, and 12 bases lay between the germline ends. Germline values: CDR1 SGHRS, CDR2 YFSETQ. The CDR3 extends over 14 amino acids. CDR3 sequence (DNA): TGCGCCAGCAGCATGGGGACGGTAAACACTGAAGCTTTCTTT. It is translated as CASSMGTVNTEAFF.

In the case of this clonotype: Given a much more abundant clone one base away, this may be a read error. V gene TRBV7-9 combines with J gene TRBJ2-7, with D uncertain. CDR1 is SEHNR, CDR2 FQNEAQ, per germline (reference sequence). This CDR3 contains 11 residues. CDR3 bases: TGTTCCAGCAGCTTACTGTACGAGCAGTACTTC. Translation gives CSSSLLYEQYF.

This clonotype is termed medium-sized. The V and J genes are TRBV7-2 and TRBJ1-5; D is uncertain. Germline CDR1 reads SGHTA; CDR2 reads FQGNSA. V dropped 1 base and J dropped 6 bases, with 13 bases sitting between them. This CDR3 is 15 amino acids long. The CDR3 region is CASSLDFARGQPQHF. The CDR3 bases are TGTGCCAGCAGCTTAGACTTCGCCCGGGGTCAGCCCCAGCATTTT. The complete variable domain, with remaining parts taken from reference TRBV7-2 and TRBJ1-5, reads GAGVSQSPSNKVTEKGKDVELRCDPISGHTALYWYRQSLGQGLEFLIYFQGNSAPDKSGLPSDRFSAERTGGSVSTLTIQRTQQEDSAVYLCASSLDFARGQPQHFGDGTRLSIL.

The chain has TRBV7-9 and TRBJ2-5; no clear D gene. The CDR3 is made up of 16 amino acids. Trimming removed 1 base from V and 3 bases from J, with 15 bases in between. Per germline, CDR1 SEHNR and CDR2 FQNEAQ (reference sequence). CDR3 residues: CASSLDLTPSEETQYF. CDR3 coding DNA: TGTGCCAGCAGCTTAGACTTAACACCAAGTGAAGAGACCCAGTACTTC.